The following is a TCR beta chain sequence with its context. The data are from a study of blood T cell repertoires in COVID-19. Looking at the study overall: PBMCs, B-cell-depleted T cells, or T cells were the source of the cDNA or gDNA that made up the material.

Profiled with immunoSEQ multiplex PCR; TCRdb holds only in-frame clones, not every one. The sample lists some 270,000 clones, around 89% occurring once. Germline loops: CDR1 MNHEY, CDR2 SVGAGI. This CDR3 contains 15 residues. V lost 6 bases, J lost 4 bases, and 18 bases lay in between. This clonotype originated in a man aged 30-40 years with acute or convalescent COVID-19. The sample was peripheral blood. J is TRBJ1-1 and V is TRBV6-5, with D perhaps matching TRBD1 (6 bases). DNA of the CDR3: TGTGCCAGCAGACCCCAGACAGGTTCTCGCACTGAAGCTTTCTTT. Its translation: CASRPQTGSRTEAFF.